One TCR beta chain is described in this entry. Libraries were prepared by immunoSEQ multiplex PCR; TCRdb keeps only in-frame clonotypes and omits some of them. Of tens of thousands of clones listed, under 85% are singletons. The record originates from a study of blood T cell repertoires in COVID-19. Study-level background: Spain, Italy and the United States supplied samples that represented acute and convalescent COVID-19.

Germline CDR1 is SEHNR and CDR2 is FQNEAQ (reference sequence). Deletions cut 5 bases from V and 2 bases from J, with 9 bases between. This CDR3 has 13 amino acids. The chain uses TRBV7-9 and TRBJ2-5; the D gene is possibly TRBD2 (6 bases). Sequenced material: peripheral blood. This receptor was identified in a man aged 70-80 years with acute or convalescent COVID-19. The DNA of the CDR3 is TGTGCCAGCAGCCGCGGGACGCAAGAGACCCAGTACTTC. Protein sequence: CASSRGTQETQYF.